This T cell receptor (beta chain) was found in a study of metastatic and nonmetastatic thyroid tumors. Study in general: From malignant and benign thyroid patients, repertoires in blood and in tumor or nodule tissue were compared.

No treatment of any kind had been given to any patient before thyroid surgery. TCRdb reanalyzed the PCR reads via MiXCR. The table has about 92,000 clones, 15% seen once. This clone was seen ten or more times. The source of this sequence is a female donor with papillary thyroid cancer or a benign thyroid nodule (not recorded which). Some clones in this sample may be carry-over from other donors' samples. The sequencing sample was made of blood.

The CDR3 DNA follows: TGTGCCAGCAGGGCTGGGACACAAAATCAGCCCCAGCATTTT. It is translated as CASRAGTQNQPQHF. This chain connects TRBV2 to TRBJ1-5, with TRBD1 as a possible D gene (6 bases). V was cut by 6 bases and J by 4 bases, with 13 bases left in between. The V gene's germline CDR1 is SNHLY and CDR2 FYNNEI. CDR3 length: 14 amino acids.